These 29 T cell receptor beta chains were sequenced from one sample in a study of regulatory T cells in long-lasting Graves disease. Arm-PCR of CDR3 regions with iRepertoire HTBI primers generated TCR beta libraries. TCRdb independently ran MiXCR on the multiplex PCR reads; one entry per CDR3 protein. The table includes 350,000 to 500,000 distinct CDR3 sequences, roughly 15% detected once. Time point: newly diagnosed GD, antithyroid drugs for less than 3 months. Construction of the TCR library relied on RNA isolated from PBMCs. The data were also submitted as part of a second study, on T cells in Graves' hyperthyroidism and ophthalmopathy.

The sample in question was peripheral blood mononuclear cells (PBMCs), obtained at new diagnosis, from a patient treated with antithyroid drugs. These receptors originate from a woman in her forties or fifties with Graves disease.

This clonotype has only a few counts. This chain connects TRBV10-1 to TRBJ1-1, with D unresolved. V shed 0 bases and J shed 0 bases, with 5 bases lying between them. CDR3 length equals 14 residues. Germline V CDR1 and CDR2: WNHNN, SYGVQD (reference sequence). CDR3 in DNA: TGCGCCAGCAGTGAGTCGGACCTGAACACTGAAGCTTTCTTT. Encoded protein: CASSESDLNTEAFF.

V usage is TRBV28 and J usage is TRBJ2-3; TRBD2 aligns across 7 bases. V shed 6 bases and J 10 bases; nucleotides not matched to a gene: 16. Germline V CDR1 and CDR2: MDHEN, SYDVKM. The length of the CDR3 is 15 residues. For the CDR3, the DNA is TGTGCCAGCAGCCGCTCGCAGGAGGGTGGGAGGGCGCAGTATTTT. Its protein product is CASSRSQEGGRAQYF. Variable domain in full (rest from reference TRBV28 and TRBJ2-3): DVKVTQSSRYLVKRTGEKVFLECVQDMDHENMFWYRQDPGLGLRLIYFSYDVKMKEKGDIPEGYSVSREKKERFSLILESASTNQTSMYLCASSRSQEGGRAQYFGPGTRLTVL.

This clonotype was picked up a small number of times. The chain joins TRBV4-1 to TRBJ1-1; possible D gene TRBD1, 5 bases. V shed 3 bases and J shed 6 bases, with 17 bases lying between them. Germline V gene lookup returns CDR1 MGHRA and CDR2 YSYEKL. This CDR3 has 15 residues. The DNA for the CDR3 is TGCGCCAGCAGCCACCCCGGGGCTCCCTGGGCTGAAGCTTTCTTT. Translating it yields CASSHPGAPWAEAFF.

This clonotype was observed at least ten times. V is TRBV11-3 and J is TRBJ2-7, with D maybe TRBD2 (6 bases). Trimming took 5 bases from V and 1 from J, leaving 15 bases between them. CDR3 length equals 15 residues. CDR1 SGHNT and CDR2 YENEEA come from the germline V gene. The CDR3 is CASSRGRENSYEQYF. The CDR3 bases are TGTGCCAGCAGCCGCGGGCGGGAAAATTCCTACGAGCAGTACTTC.

This clonotype has just a few counts. The chain has TRBV6-2 or TRBV6-3 and TRBJ2-2; D not resolved. V dropped 0 bases and J dropped 1 base, with 12 bases sitting between them. Germline CDR1 MNHEY, CDR2 SVGEGT. The CDR3 is 17 amino acids. The CDR3 is CASSYSGRQLNTGELFF. DNA for the CDR3: TGTGCCAGCAGTTACTCGGGCCGGCAGTTGAACACCGGGGAGCTGTTTTTT.

Concerning this clonotype itself: This could be a read error, since a much larger clone is one nucleotide away. This chain uses TRBV11-2 with TRBJ1-2, with 8 nucleotides matching TRBD1. The CDR3 has 12 amino acids. The germline gives CDR1 SGHAT, CDR2 FQNNGV. V was pared by 7 bases and J by 12 bases, with 10 bases of the junction left unmatched. DNA of the CDR3: TGTGCCAGCAACAGACAGGGGTTCGGCAACACCTTC. It encodes CASNRQGFGNTF. The complete variable domain, with remaining parts taken from reference TRBV11-2 and TRBJ1-2, reads EAGVAQSPRYKIIEKRQSVAFWCNPISGHATLYWYQQILGQGPKLLIQFQNNGVVDDSQLPKDRFSAERLKGVDSTLKIQPAKLEDSAVYLCASNRQGFGNTFGSGTRLTVV.

This clonotype has ten or more counts. The J gene is TRBJ2-5, the V gene TRBV27; D possibly corresponds to TRBD2 (6 bases). V dropped 3 bases and J dropped 4 bases, with 12 bases sitting between them. This CDR3 region has 14 residues. The V gene's germline CDR1 is MNHEY and CDR2 SMNVEV (reference sequence). The CDR3 DNA reads as TGTGCCAGCAGTTTTAGGGACGGGAGAGAGACCCAGTACTTC. This sequence encodes CASSFRDGRETQYF.

In its sample, this clonotype was seen many times. V and J are TRBV28 and TRBJ2-7; the D gene is possibly TRBD1 (5 bases). Germline CDR1 reads MDHEN; CDR2 reads SYDVKM. With 1 base removed from V and 5 bases from J, the gap between germline ends came to 15 bases. The CDR3 sequence is 15 residues long. CDR3 sequence (DNA): TGTGCCAGCAGTTTATATCGACAGAATGCCCACGAGCAGTACTTC. It codes for CASSLYRQNAHEQYF.

This clonotype was observed at least ten times. V is TRBV5-1 and J is TRBJ2-3, with 7 bases that match TRBD2. The CDR3 totals 15 residues. V was clipped by 4 bases and J by 1 base; unmatched bases: 6. Germline V gene data show CDR1 as SGHRS and CDR2 as YFSETQ. The CDR3 nucleotides read TGCGCCAGCAGCCGGCGGGAGAGTGGCACAGATACGCAGTATTTT. This codes for CASSRRESGTDTQYF.

This clonotype was detected many times. CDR3 coding DNA: TGTGCCACCAGCAGGGCTAGCGGGATCGGGAGCTCCTACAATGAGCAGTTCTTC. It is translated as CATSRASGIGSSYNEQFF. The chain couples TRBV15 to TRBJ2-1, with 9 bases aligning to TRBD2. The CDR3 consists of 18 residues. CDR1 and CDR2 from the germline V gene are LNHNV and YYDKDF (reference sequence). V lost 3 bases, J lost 0 bases, and 9 bases stayed unmatched.

This chain links TRBV28 with TRBJ2-5, with TRBD2 identical over 7 bases. Germline values: CDR1 MDHEN, CDR2 SYDVKM. J gave up 5 bases and V 8 bases, and 14 bases lay outside the gene matches. This CDR3 has 15 residues. This CDR3 reads CASYKTFGGGETQYF. Here the CDR3 DNA reads TGTGCCAGCTACAAAACGTTTGGGGGGGGGGAGACCCAGTACTTC.

There are many counts of this clonotype. The chain recombines TRBV12-3 or TRBV12-4 with TRBJ2-2, with D uncertain. V lost 7 bases and J lost 6, with 12 bases in between. The CDR3 has 13 residues. CDR3 region: CASTGVAAGELFF. The DNA for the CDR3 is TGTGCCAGCACCGGAGTAGCAGCCGGGGAGCTGTTTTTT.

This clonotype was recorded many times. The chain carries TRBV28 and TRBJ2-1, with D perhaps matching TRBD2 (5 bases). From germline, CDR1 is MDHEN and CDR2 SYDVKM. The CDR3 extends over 15 amino acids. Trimming cost V 7 bases and J 0 bases, with 13 bases left between them. In nucleotides, the CDR3 is TGTGCCAGCAATAGCGAGAGTAGCTCCTACAATGAGCAGTTCTTC. Protein product: CASNSESSSYNEQFF.

Ten or more counts support this clonotype. V gene TRBV12-3 or TRBV12-4 combines with J gene TRBJ2-1; 14 bases are shared with TRBD2. J was trimmed by 9 bases and V by 3 bases; bases with no gene match: 7. The CDR3 is 16 amino acids. CDR3 in DNA: TGTGCCAGCAGTTTTGGGACTAGCGGGAGATTAGGTGAGCAGTTCTTC. Translation: CASSFGTSGRLGEQFF.

Only a few counts were recorded for this clonotype. The chain joins TRBV6-2 or TRBV6-3 to TRBJ1-4; D remains ambiguous. This CDR3 contains 14 residues. Germline V gene sequence: CDR1 MNHEY, CDR2 SVGEGT. Trimming cost V 7 bases and J 0 bases, with 9 bases left between them. The CDR3 spells CASKNSATNEKLFF. In nucleotides, the CDR3 is TGTGCCAGCAAGAACAGTGCAACTAATGAAAAACTGTTTTTT.

This clonotype was counted many times. The chain joins TRBV2 to TRBJ2-3; 9 bases fit TRBD2. The CDR3 totals 17 residues. V gave up 1 base and J gave up 5 bases; unmatched junction bases: 10. Germline V gene lookup returns CDR1 SNHLY and CDR2 FYNNEI. This CDR3 reads CASSEGAAGGPGDTQYF. As DNA, the CDR3 is TGTGCCAGCAGTGAAGGGGCGGCGGGAGGGCCGGGAGATACGCAGTATTTT.

This clonotype was seen many times. The rearrangement uses TRBV5-1 and TRBJ2-3, with TRBD1 matching 9 bases. The CDR3 runs to 14 residues. Germline-derived CDR1 and CDR2 are SGHRS and YFSETQ. Trimming cost V 3 bases and J 3 bases; bases outside gene matches: 2. The CDR3 region is CASSWGQGTDTQYF. CDR3 nucleotides: TGCGCCAGCAGCTGGGGACAGGGAACAGATACGCAGTATTTT.

The V and J genes are TRBV10-3 and TRBJ1-1; tentative D call: TRBD1 (6 bases). This CDR3 region has 16 residues. Germline lookup yields CDR1 ENHRY and CDR2 SYGVKD. V was pared by 2 bases and J by 2 bases, with 15 bases between. This CDR3 is CAISEGAQGPNTEAFF. The CDR3 coding sequence is TGTGCCATCAGTGAGGGGGCCCAGGGGCCCAACACTGAAGCTTTCTTT.

This clonotype was observed a handful of times. The chain couples TRBV27 to TRBJ2-7; D tentatively fits TRBD1 or TRBD2 (6 bases each). V was cut by 0 bases and J by 6 bases, with 12 bases left in between. Germline V lookup: CDR1 MNHEY, CDR2 SMNVEV (reference sequence). This CDR3 spans 14 amino acids. CDR3: CASSLSGGPSEQYF. Written as DNA, the CDR3 is TGTGCCAGCAGTTTATCTGGGGGGCCCAGCGAGCAGTACTTC.

V gene TRBV18 combines with J gene TRBJ1-5; D is unclear. Trimming removed 1 base from V and 8 bases from J, with 15 bases in between. CDR3 length: 15 amino acids. Germline lookup yields CDR1 KGHSH and CDR2 LQKENI. The CDR3 here is CASSPRRSEVEPQHF. Here the CDR3 DNA reads TGTGCCAGCTCACCACGGCGCAGTGAGGTCGAGCCCCAGCATTTT.

Of note for this clonotype: Being one base from a much bigger clone, this may be a read error. This chain joins TRBV19 and TRBJ1-1; maybe TRBD1 (6 bases). Trimming removed 8 bases at V and 5 bases at J, with 12 bases between. The CDR3 is 12 amino acids. Germline loops: CDR1 LNHDA, CDR2 SQIVND (reference sequence). The CDR3 spells CASGAGETEAFF. The CDR3 nucleotides are TGTGCCAGTGGGGCAGGGGAAACTGAAGCTTTCTTT.

This clonotype was counted at least ten times. V is TRBV6-1 and J is TRBJ2-1; TRBD2 agrees at 10 bases. The V segment lost 7 bases and the J segment 7 bases; nucleotides outside the gene matches: 4. Germline CDR1 MNHNS, CDR2 SASEGT. The CDR3 sequence is 13 residues long. The CDR3 sequence is CASTTSGNNEQFF. The CDR3 nucleotides are TGTGCCAGCACTACTAGCGGGAATAATGAGCAGTTCTTC.

This clonotype has a count of ten or more. V and J are TRBV3-1 and TRBJ2-1; no reliable D call. Looked up from germline, CDR1 is LGHDT and CDR2 is YNNKEL (reference sequence). The CDR3 sequence is 12 residues long. The germline V and J ends were trimmed by 3 bases and 4 bases, with 4 bases remaining between them. CDR3 nucleotides: TGTGCCAGCAGCCATGGGTACAATGAGCAGTTCTTC. This gives the protein CASSHGYNEQFF.

The sample holds a few counts of this clonotype. This chain links TRBV19 with TRBJ2-1; possible D gene TRBD1, 6 bases. Trimming cost V 4 bases and J 7 bases, with 17 bases left between them. CDR1 is LNHDA and CDR2 is SQIVND in the germline V gene (reference sequence). The CDR3 extends over 15 amino acids. The CDR3: CASSTSTGPGNEQFF. As DNA, the CDR3 is TGTGCCAGTAGTACCTCAACAGGGCCGGGGAATGAGCAGTTCTTC.

V and J are TRBV29-1 and TRBJ2-3; TRBD2 might be the D (6 bases). Germline V lookup: CDR1 SQVTM, CDR2 ANQGSEA. The CDR3 covers 15 residues. V dropped 5 bases and J dropped 5 bases, with 20 bases sitting between them. The CDR3 DNA reads as TGCAGCGTTCGTGGGGCGTCCCGGCGGGGAGATACGCAGTATTTT. Its protein product is CSVRGASRRGDTQYF.

This clonotype was observed a few times. The genes are TRBV5-5 and TRBJ2-7; tentatively, D is TRBD1 (6 bases). Germline values: CDR1 SGHKS, CDR2 YYEKEE (reference sequence). The ends were cut back, 5 bases at V and 0 bases at J, with 15 bases in the middle. The CDR3 is 15 residues long. This CDR3 is CASRKRDRFSYEQYF. Written as DNA, the CDR3 is TGTGCCAGCAGAAAAAGAGACAGGTTCTCCTACGAGCAGTACTTC.

This clonotype appeared a few times. This rearrangement joins TRBV30 to TRBJ1-4; possible D gene TRBD1, 5 bases. Germline CDR1 reads GTSNPN; CDR2 reads SVGIG (reference sequence). The CDR3 has 15 amino acids. V was clipped by 3 bases and J by 8 bases, with 19 bases between them. CDR3 bases: TGTGCCTGGAGCCCAGGGCAGGTATTTAGGGAAAAACTGTTTTTT. Its translation: CAWSPGQVFREKLFF.

This clonotype was observed a few times. The rearrangement joins TRBV7-9 to TRBJ1-4, with D uncertain. The germline V and J ends were trimmed by 0 bases and 8 bases, with 10 bases remaining between them. There are 14 residues in the CDR3. In germline, CDR1 is SEHNR, CDR2 FQNEAQ (reference sequence). The CDR3, as DNA: TGTGCCAGCAGCTTAGCCGGCAGTCAGGAAAAACTGTTTTTT. Amino acid sequence: CASSLAGSQEKLFF.

At least ten counts were recorded for this clonotype. This sequence joins TRBV27 and TRBJ2-3, with 8 bases matching TRBD2. CDR1 and CDR2 from the germline V gene are MNHEY and SMNVEV (reference sequence). V was pared by 2 bases and J by 4 bases, with 8 bases of the junction left unmatched. There are 16 residues in the CDR3. The CDR3 sequence is CASSLGWSGSPDTQYF. CDR3 sequence (DNA): TGTGCCAGCAGTTTAGGTTGGAGCGGGAGCCCAGATACGCAGTATTTT.